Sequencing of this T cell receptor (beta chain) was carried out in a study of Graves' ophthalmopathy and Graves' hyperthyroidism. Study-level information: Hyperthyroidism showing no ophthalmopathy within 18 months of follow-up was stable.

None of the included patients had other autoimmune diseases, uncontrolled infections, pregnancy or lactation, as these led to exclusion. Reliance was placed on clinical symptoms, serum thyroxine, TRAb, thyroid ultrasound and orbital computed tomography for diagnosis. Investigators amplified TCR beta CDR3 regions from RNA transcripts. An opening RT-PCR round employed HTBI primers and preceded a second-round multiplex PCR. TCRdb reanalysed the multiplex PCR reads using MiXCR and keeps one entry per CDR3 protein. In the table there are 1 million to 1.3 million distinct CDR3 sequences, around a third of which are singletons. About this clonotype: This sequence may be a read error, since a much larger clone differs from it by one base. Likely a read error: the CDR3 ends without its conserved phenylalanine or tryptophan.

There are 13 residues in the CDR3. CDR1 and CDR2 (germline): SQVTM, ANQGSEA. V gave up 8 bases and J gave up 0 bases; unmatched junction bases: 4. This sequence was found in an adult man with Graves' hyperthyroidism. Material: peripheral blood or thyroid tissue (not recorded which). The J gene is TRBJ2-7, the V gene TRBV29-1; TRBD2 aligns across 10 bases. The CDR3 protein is CSITSGASYEQYL. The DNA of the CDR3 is TGCAGCATCACTAGCGGGGCCTCCTACGAGCAGTACCTC.